The present T cell receptor (beta chain) was sequenced within a study of T cell responses to AZD1222 COVID-19 vaccine. Overall study results and limits: Among those given AZD1222, only 5 to 7 were seropositive at baseline.

Using immunoSEQ multiplex PCR, the repertoire was profiled, and TCRdb retains in-frame clones only, with some absent. Among 95,000 to 100,000 clones listed, approximately 86% were seen once. Only one count was recorded for this clone. Its target is not known. Trimming took 5 bases from V and 1 from J; bases not matched to a gene: 6. Germline CDR1 and CDR2: MNHEY and SVGEGT. There are 17 residues in the CDR3. The chain carries TRBV6-2 or TRBV6-3 and TRBJ2-3, with 13 bases matching TRBD2. The material sequenced was peripheral blood, taken on day 0 of AZD1222 vaccination. The sequence came from an adult in good health. The CDR3 DNA reads as TGTGCCAGCAGTCCACGGACTAGCGGGAGCGGCACAGATACGCAGTATTTT. As protein: CASSPRTSGSGTDTQYF.